These 4 T cell receptor beta chains share one sample of origin, sequenced in a study of identical twins. One entry per CDR3 protein, called by TCRdb with MiXCR from the 5' RACE reads. This sample has approximately 220,000 distinct CDR3 sequences, with less than 8% found just once. Another study also made use of these data, one on yellow fever vaccine responses in identical twins.

Sample: memory (CD45RO+) T cells sorted from blood. The receptors derive from a woman under 30 in good health.

In its sample, this clonotype was seen a few times. The genes are TRBV5-4 and TRBJ1-1; D might be TRBD1 (6 bases). This CDR3 has 14 residues. CDR1 SGHNT and CDR2 YYREEE come from the germline V gene (reference sequence). V shed 3 bases and J shed 5 bases, with 14 bases lying between them. The CDR3 here is CASSSYQGFTEAFF. Here the CDR3 DNA reads TGTGCCAGCAGCTCCTATCAGGGGTTTACTGAAGCTTTCTTT.

The chain employs TRBV7-6 and TRBJ2-1; unclear D gene. The CDR3 contains 13 residues. The germline V gene has CDR1 SGHVS and CDR2 FNYEAQ. The V end lost 0 bases, the J end lost 9 bases, and 9 bases lay between the germline ends. The CDR3 nucleotides are TGTGCCAGCAGCTTAGCTCGTTCGGGTGAGCAGTTCTTC. Amino acid sequence: CASSLARSGEQFF.

This clonotype was seen ten or more times. CDR3 amino acids: CASSLAGWGGELFF. The CDR3 nucleotides read TGTGCCAGCAGCTTAGCAGGGTGGGGCGGGGAGCTGTTTTTT. The chain is built from TRBV7-2 and TRBJ2-2; D is unresolved. The germline V gene has CDR1 SGHTA and CDR2 FQGNSA. Trimming removed 0 bases from V and 7 bases from J, with 9 bases in between. There are 14 residues in the CDR3.

The chain carries TRBV6-2 or TRBV6-3 and TRBJ2-4; perhaps D is TRBD1 or TRBD2 (5 bases each). The V gene lost 8 bases and the J gene lost 0 bases, with 17 bases spanning the gap. The CDR3 totals 16 residues. In germline, CDR1 is MNHEY, CDR2 SVGEGT. CDR3 sequence (DNA): TGTGCCAGCCTTCCGAAGGCAGGGAGAGCCAAAAACATTCAGTACTTC. It translates to CASLPKAGRAKNIQYF.